These 25 T cell receptor beta chains came from one sample sequenced in a study of shared clonotypes between healthy human individuals. The table came from immunoSEQ multiplex PCR; TCRdb's copy has only in-frame clones and leaves some out. The sample consists of some 2 million clones, roughly 94% of them appearing once. CD45RO-negative, CCR7-positively selected cells formed the naive CD8 fraction, excluding terminally differentiated effector memory CD45RA+ cells. Source material: naive CD8+ T cells sorted from blood. The receptors shown here come from a man between 18 and 35 years old in good health.

This chain links TRBV12-5 with TRBJ1-1, with 7 bases fitting TRBD1. The germline CDR1 and CDR2 sequences are LGHNT and FRNRAP. V gave up 1 base and J gave up 8 bases; unmatched junction bases: 10. This CDR3 comprises 15 residues. CDR3 sequence (DNA): TGTGCTAGTGGTTTGGACGTAGGGGGCGGATTCGAAGCTTTCTTT. This encodes CASGLDVGGGFEAFF. Full variable domain (remainder filled in from reference TRBV12-5 and TRBJ1-1): DARVTQTPRHKVTEMGQEVTMRCQPILGHNTVFWYRQTMMQGLELLAYFRNRAPLDDSGMPKDRFSAEMPDATLATLKIQPSEPRDSAVYFCASGLDVGGGFEAFFGQGTRLTVV.

This chain joins TRBV6-1 and TRBJ2-7; perhaps TRBD2 as D (7 bases). Germline V CDR1 and CDR2: MNHNS, SASEGT. Trimming stripped 1 base from V and 6 bases from J, with 19 bases between. The CDR3 runs 16 residues. For the CDR3, the DNA is TGTGCCAGCAGTGAAGGGGGAACAGGGAGGGTAGGCGAGCAGTACTTC. Its translation is CASSEGGTGRVGEQYF.

The chain recombines TRBV6-1 with TRBJ2-7; 10 bases map to TRBD1. The CDR3 spans 14 residues. The trim removed 7 bases at V and 2 bases at J, leaving 5 bases unmatched. In germline, CDR1 is MNHNS, CDR2 SASEGT. The CDR3 region is CASTGTGVAYEQYF. The CDR3 DNA reads TGTGCCAGCACCGGGACAGGGGTCGCCTACGAGCAGTACTTC.

CDR3 sequence reads: CATPGQESTEAFF. In DNA form, the CDR3 reads TGTGCCACCCCCGGGCAAGAGAGCACTGAAGCTTTCTTT. V is TRBV6-4 and J is TRBJ1-1; D gene uncertain. Germline values: CDR1 MRHNA, CDR2 SNTAGT. Trimming took off 10 bases at V and 4 bases at J, with 16 bases between the two ends. CDR3 length equals 13 residues.

As to this clone: Other nucleotide sequences in the sample specify the same CDR3. The chain is built from TRBV6-6 and TRBJ2-7; D gene ambiguous. This CDR3 has 12 residues. Germline assignment: CDR1 MNHNY and CDR2 SVGAGI (reference sequence). V was shortened by 5 bases and J by 2 bases, with 7 bases between the two germline ends. For the CDR3, the DNA is TGTGCCAGCAGTCCACCAACCTACGAGCAGTACTTC. This encodes CASSPPTYEQYF.

The chain couples TRBV5-1 to TRBJ2-7; D may be TRBD1 (5 bases). Trimming took 6 bases from V and 4 from J, leaving 14 bases between them. The germline V gene encodes CDR1 SGHRS and CDR2 YFSETQ. The CDR3 consists of 13 residues. CDR3 sequence reads: CASTPLGAYEQYF. The CDR3 DNA reads TGCGCCAGCACCCCCCTTGGGGCATACGAGCAGTACTTC. The full variable domain, rest sourced from reference TRBV5-1 and TRBJ2-7, is KAGVTQTPRYLIKTRGQQVTLSCSPISGHRSVSWYQQTPGQGLQFLFEYFSETQRNKGNFPGRFSGRQFSNSRSEMNVSTLELGDSALYLCASTPLGAYEQYFGPGTRLTVT.

The chain has TRBV4-3 and TRBJ2-7, with TRBD1 matching 11 bases. CDR3 length equals 16 residues. Germline-derived CDR1 and CDR2 are LGHNA and YSLEER. V was clipped by 3 bases and J by 5 bases; unmatched bases: 9. CDR3 nucleotides: TGCGCCAGCAGCCAGTTCGCCGGGACAGGGGGTAACGAGCAGTACTTC. It codes for CASSQFAGTGGNEQYF.

This chain links TRBV5-4 with TRBJ2-5, with 11 bases identical to TRBD2. Germline loops: CDR1 SGHNT, CDR2 YYREEE (reference sequence). The CDR3 is 14 residues long. The trim removed 4 bases at V and 4 bases at J, leaving 3 bases unmatched. CDR3 region: CASSPTSGGETQYF. For the CDR3, the DNA is TGTGCCAGCAGCCCCACTAGCGGGGGAGAGACCCAGTACTTC. Supplemented by reference TRBV5-4 and TRBJ2-5, the full variable domain reads ETGVTQSPTHLIKTRGQQVTLRCSSQSGHNTVSWYQQALGQGPQFIFQYYREEENGRGNFPPRFSGLQFPNYSSELNVNALELDDSALYLCASSPTSGGETQYFGPGTRLLVL.

Points on this clone: Distinct nucleotide sequences in the sample also encode this CDR3. The rearrangement uses TRBV9 and TRBJ2-3; D gene unclear. Trimming stripped 3 bases from V and 0 bases from J, with 2 bases between. The CDR3 is made up of 12 amino acids. Germline V gene lookup returns CDR1 SGDLS and CDR2 YYNGEE. CDR3 sequence: CASSESTDTQYF. The CDR3 DNA reads TGTGCCAGCAGCGAGAGCACAGATACGCAGTATTTT. Full variable domain (rest looked up from reference TRBV9 and TRBJ2-3): DSGVTQTPKHLITATGQRVTLRCSPRSGDLSVYWYQQSLDQGLQFLIQYYNGEERAKGNILERFSAQQFPDLHSELNLSSLELGDSALYFCASSESTDTQYFGPGTRLTVL.

Regarding this clone: This specimen includes other DNA sequences encoding the same CDR3. This chain uses TRBV30 with TRBJ2-7; D unresolved. CDR3 length: 12 residues. Germline assignment: CDR1 GTSNPN and CDR2 SVGIG (reference sequence). V was shortened by 3 bases and J by 3 bases, with 9 bases between the two germline ends. DNA for the CDR3: TGTGCCTGGAGCGCCGTCAGCTACGAGCAGTACTTC. It specifies CAWSAVSYEQYF.

The gene calls are TRBV6-5 and TRBJ1-1; D gene ambiguous. Germline assignment: CDR1 MNHEY and CDR2 SVGAGI. This CDR3 spans 14 amino acids. Between the trimmed V and J ends, which lost 2 bases and 1 base, there was a span of 8 bases. CDR3 in amino acids: CASSYQRANTEAFF. CDR3 sequence (DNA): TGTGCCAGCAGTTACCAGAGGGCGAACACTGAAGCTTTCTTT.

Regarding this clone: This CDR3 is also generated by other DNA sequences in the sample. V gene TRBV19 combines with J gene TRBJ2-7; 11 nucleotides match TRBD1. V lost 5 bases, J lost 3 bases, and 6 bases stayed unmatched. The CDR3 length is 15 residues. Germline-derived CDR1 and CDR2 are LNHDA and SQIVND (reference sequence). CDR3 protein: CASSPRTGGLYEQYF. Written as DNA, the CDR3 is TGTGCCAGTAGTCCGCGGACAGGGGGCCTCTACGAGCAGTACTTC.

The V and J genes are TRBV27 and TRBJ1-5, with D unclear. Germline CDR1 and CDR2: MNHEY and SMNVEV (reference sequence). The CDR3 covers 15 residues. V lost 0 bases to trimming and J lost 8 bases, with 14 bases between them. The CDR3 DNA follows: TGTGCCAGCAGTTTATCGGTAGGAGCGGGGAAGCCCCAGCATTTT. This encodes CASSLSVGAGKPQHF.

V usage is TRBV28 and J usage is TRBJ2-1; 7 nucleotides line up with TRBD2. Germline CDR1 and CDR2: MDHEN and SYDVKM. The V segment lost 5 bases and the J segment 9 bases; nucleotides outside the gene matches: 10. The CDR3 totals 14 residues. The CDR3 coding sequence is TGTGCCAGCAGTCACCTCCCTGGGGGGGGTGAGCAGTTCTTC. Its protein is CASSHLPGGGEQFF.

The chain combines TRBV27 with TRBJ2-5, with a possible D match to TRBD1 (6 bases). The germline gives CDR1 MNHEY, CDR2 SMNVEV (reference sequence). The CDR3 length is 14 residues. V was cut by 6 bases and J by 0 bases, with 11 bases left in between. The CDR3 here is CASRLQGYQETQYF. CDR3 DNA: TGTGCCAGCAGGCTTCAGGGGTACCAAGAGACCCAGTACTTC.

The V gene is TRBV28, the J gene TRBJ2-7, with 13 bases lining up with TRBD2. Germline V gene lookup returns CDR1 MDHEN and CDR2 SYDVKM. The CDR3 is 18 residues long. V dropped 6 bases and J dropped 4; count of bases not matched to a gene: 15. The CDR3 DNA follows: TGTGCCAGCAGCCTTGGACTAGCGGGGGCCCGGCGGCTGTACGAGCAGTACTTC. Translated, it gives CASSLGLAGARRLYEQYF.

This clone was detected once. The sample holds other DNA sequences that translate to the same CDR3. The V gene is TRBV5-1, the J gene TRBJ2-1; 10 bases line up with TRBD2. The V gene end was trimmed by 2 bases and the J gene end by 5 bases; junction bases not matched to a gene: 1. In germline, CDR1 is SGHRS, CDR2 YFSETQ. The CDR3 sequence is 14 residues long. The CDR3 spells CASSLAGGNNEQFF. The CDR3 DNA follows: TGCGCCAGCAGCTTAGCGGGGGGGAACAATGAGCAGTTCTTC.

As DNA, the CDR3 is TGTGCCAGCAGCCCGGGACATAACTATGGCTACACCTTC. Protein sequence: CASSPGHNYGYTF. The chain carries TRBV11-2 and TRBJ1-2, with a tentative D call TRBD1 (6 bases). The CDR3 loop spans 13 amino acids. The germline gives CDR1 SGHAT, CDR2 FQNNGV. V was pared by 5 bases and J by 1 base, with 8 bases between.

The V gene is TRBV13, the J gene TRBJ1-1, with a possible D match to TRBD1 (6 bases). The length of the CDR3 is 13 residues. Looked up from germline, CDR1 is PRHDT and CDR2 is FYEKMQ (reference sequence). The V gene lost 5 bases and the J gene lost 2 bases, with 9 bases spanning the gap. DNA for the CDR3: TGTGCCAGCAGCCCGACAGGAAACACTGAAGCTTTCTTT. The encoded protein is CASSPTGNTEAFF.

The genes are TRBV4-1 and TRBJ2-7; TRBD1 or TRBD2 may be the D gene (5 bases each). CDR1 is MGHRA and CDR2 is YSYEKL in the germline V gene. V was shortened by 4 bases and J by 5 bases, with 18 bases between the two germline ends. The CDR3 is 15 amino acids. CDR3 protein: CASSPNQGDSNEQYF. CDR3 nucleotide sequence: TGCGCCAGCAGCCCTAATCAGGGAGATTCGAACGAGCAGTACTTC.

Comment on this clone: In the same sample, other DNA sequences code for this CDR3. The chain carries TRBV27 and TRBJ2-2; TRBD1 is a possible D gene (5 bases). This CDR3 has 14 residues. Germline CDR1 MNHEY, CDR2 SMNVEV (reference sequence). V dropped 3 bases and J dropped 4 bases, with 9 bases sitting between them. The CDR3 spells CASSFTGGTGELFF. DNA for the CDR3: TGTGCCAGCAGTTTCACAGGCGGCACCGGGGAGCTGTTTTTT.

This clone was picked up one time. Here the CDR3 reads CASKLTGPTEQYF. In nucleotides, the CDR3 is TGTGCCAGCAAACTCACAGGGCCTACCGAGCAGTACTTC. The chain is built from TRBV28 and TRBJ2-7; D is perhaps TRBD1 (6 bases). The CDR3 runs to 13 residues. Germline values: CDR1 MDHEN, CDR2 SYDVKM. Deletions cut 7 bases from V and 6 bases from J, with 16 bases between.

This chain connects TRBV20-1 to TRBJ1-4; D not certain. The CDR3 has 11 amino acids. V dropped 0 bases and J dropped 4 bases, with 0 bases sitting between them. Germline values: CDR1 DFQATT, CDR2 SNEGSKA (reference sequence). The CDR3 coding sequence is TGCAGTGCTAGAGATAATGAAAAACTGTTTTTT. As protein: CSARDNEKLFF.

The V call is TRBV4-1, the J call TRBJ2-2; 7 bases agree with TRBD1. Germline V gene data show CDR1 as MGHRA and CDR2 as YSYEKL. The CDR3 covers 15 residues. Trimming at V came to 4 bases and at J to 7 bases, leaving 9 bases not matched to a gene. CDR3 bases: TGCGCCAGCAGCCTCCGGGACAGTCTCAGCGGGGAGCTGTTTTTT. Translated: CASSLRDSLSGELFF.

This clone was seen more than once but under ten times. The chain joins TRBV30 to TRBJ1-5; D is ambiguous. This CDR3 is built from 13 residues. Deletions cut 0 bases from V and 4 bases from J, with 7 bases between. CDR1 and CDR2 (germline): GTSNPN, SVGIG (reference sequence). CDR3 bases: TGTGCCTGGAGTGTAATGGGGAATCAGCCCCAGCATTTT. Amino acid sequence: CAWSVMGNQPQHF.